The entry below gives a single T cell receptor beta chain sequence along with its context. Its target is unknown. The data derive from a study of lymphopenia after photon versus proton radiotherapy. Repertoires were generated with immunoSEQ multiplex PCR, while TCRdb's copy carries only in-frame clones and drops some. Here the sample spans about 19,000 clones, about 90% being singletons. General observations from the study: Photon-treated patients lost naive T cells and TCR diversity; proton-treated stayed stable.

This CDR3 has 14 residues. Trimming removed 1 base at V and 4 bases at J, with 9 bases between. CDR1 is SGHNT, CDR2 YENEEA, per germline. This chain joins TRBV11-3 and TRBJ2-3, with D maybe TRBD1 (6 bases). This specimen was peripheral blood, taken from a patient treated with photon-based radiotherapy. This TCR came from a man aged 55 to 70 with pancreatic cancer. The CDR3 sequence is CASSLGRGSDTQYF. CDR3 nucleotide sequence: TGTGCCAGCAGCTTAGGAAGGGGGTCAGATACGCAGTATTTT.